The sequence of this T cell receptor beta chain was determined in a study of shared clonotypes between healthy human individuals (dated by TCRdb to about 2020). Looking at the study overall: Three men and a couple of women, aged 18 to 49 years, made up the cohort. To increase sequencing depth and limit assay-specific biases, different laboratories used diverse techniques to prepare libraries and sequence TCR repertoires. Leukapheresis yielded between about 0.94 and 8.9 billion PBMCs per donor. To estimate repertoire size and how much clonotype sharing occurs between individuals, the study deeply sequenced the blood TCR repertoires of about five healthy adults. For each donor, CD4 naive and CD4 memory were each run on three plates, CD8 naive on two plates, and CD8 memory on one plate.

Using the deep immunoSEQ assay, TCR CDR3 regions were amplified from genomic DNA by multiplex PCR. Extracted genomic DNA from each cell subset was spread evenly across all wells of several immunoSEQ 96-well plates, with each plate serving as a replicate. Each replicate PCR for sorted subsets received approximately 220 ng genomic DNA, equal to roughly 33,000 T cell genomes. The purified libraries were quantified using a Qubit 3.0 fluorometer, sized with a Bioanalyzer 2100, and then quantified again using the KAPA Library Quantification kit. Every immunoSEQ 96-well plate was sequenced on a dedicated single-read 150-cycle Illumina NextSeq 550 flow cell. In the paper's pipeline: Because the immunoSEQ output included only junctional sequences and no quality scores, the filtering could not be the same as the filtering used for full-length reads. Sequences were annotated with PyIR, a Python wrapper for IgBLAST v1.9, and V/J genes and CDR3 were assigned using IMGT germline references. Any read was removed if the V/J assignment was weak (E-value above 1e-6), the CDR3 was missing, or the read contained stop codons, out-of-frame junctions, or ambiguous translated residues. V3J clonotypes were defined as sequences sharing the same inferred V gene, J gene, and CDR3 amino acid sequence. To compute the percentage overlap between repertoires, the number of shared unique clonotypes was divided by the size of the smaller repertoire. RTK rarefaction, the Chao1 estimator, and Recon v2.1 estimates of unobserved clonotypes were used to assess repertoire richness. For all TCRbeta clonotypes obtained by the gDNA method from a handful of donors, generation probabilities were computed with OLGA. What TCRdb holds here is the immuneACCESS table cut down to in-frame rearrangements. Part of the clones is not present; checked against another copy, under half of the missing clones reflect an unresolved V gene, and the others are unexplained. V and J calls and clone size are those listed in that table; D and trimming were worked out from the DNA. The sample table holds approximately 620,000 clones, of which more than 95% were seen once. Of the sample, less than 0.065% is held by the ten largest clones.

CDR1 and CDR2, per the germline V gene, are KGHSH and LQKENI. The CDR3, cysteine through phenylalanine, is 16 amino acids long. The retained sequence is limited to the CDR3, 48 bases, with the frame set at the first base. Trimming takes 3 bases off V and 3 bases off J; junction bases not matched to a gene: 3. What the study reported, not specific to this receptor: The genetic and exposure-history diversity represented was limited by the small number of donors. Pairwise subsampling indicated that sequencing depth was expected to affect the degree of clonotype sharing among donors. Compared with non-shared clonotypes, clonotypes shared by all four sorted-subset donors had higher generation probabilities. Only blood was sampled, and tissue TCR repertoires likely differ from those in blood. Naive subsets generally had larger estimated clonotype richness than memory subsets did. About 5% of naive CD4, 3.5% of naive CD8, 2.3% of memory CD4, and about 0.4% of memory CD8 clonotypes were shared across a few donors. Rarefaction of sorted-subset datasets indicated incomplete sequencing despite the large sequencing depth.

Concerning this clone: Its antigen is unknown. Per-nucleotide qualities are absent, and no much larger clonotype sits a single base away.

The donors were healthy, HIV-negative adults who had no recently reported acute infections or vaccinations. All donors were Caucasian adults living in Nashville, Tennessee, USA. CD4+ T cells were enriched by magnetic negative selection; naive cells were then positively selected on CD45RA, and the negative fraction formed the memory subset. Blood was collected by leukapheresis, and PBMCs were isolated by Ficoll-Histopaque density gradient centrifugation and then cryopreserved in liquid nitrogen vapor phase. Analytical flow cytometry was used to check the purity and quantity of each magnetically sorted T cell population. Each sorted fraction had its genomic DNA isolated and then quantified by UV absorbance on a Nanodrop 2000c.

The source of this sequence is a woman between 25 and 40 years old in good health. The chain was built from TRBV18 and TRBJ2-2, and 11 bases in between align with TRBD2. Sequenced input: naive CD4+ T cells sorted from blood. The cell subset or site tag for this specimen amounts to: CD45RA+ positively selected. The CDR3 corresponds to CASSPRGLADTGELFF. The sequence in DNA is TGTGCCAGCTCACCCAGGGGACTAGCGGACACCGGGGAGCTGTTTTTT. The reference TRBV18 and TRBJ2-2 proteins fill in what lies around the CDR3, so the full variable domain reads NAGVMQNPRHLVRRRGQEARLRCSPMKGHSHVYWYRQLPEEGLKFMVYLQKENIIDESGMPKERFSAEFPKEGPSILRIQQVVRGDSAAYFCASSPRGLADTGELFFGEGSRLTVL.